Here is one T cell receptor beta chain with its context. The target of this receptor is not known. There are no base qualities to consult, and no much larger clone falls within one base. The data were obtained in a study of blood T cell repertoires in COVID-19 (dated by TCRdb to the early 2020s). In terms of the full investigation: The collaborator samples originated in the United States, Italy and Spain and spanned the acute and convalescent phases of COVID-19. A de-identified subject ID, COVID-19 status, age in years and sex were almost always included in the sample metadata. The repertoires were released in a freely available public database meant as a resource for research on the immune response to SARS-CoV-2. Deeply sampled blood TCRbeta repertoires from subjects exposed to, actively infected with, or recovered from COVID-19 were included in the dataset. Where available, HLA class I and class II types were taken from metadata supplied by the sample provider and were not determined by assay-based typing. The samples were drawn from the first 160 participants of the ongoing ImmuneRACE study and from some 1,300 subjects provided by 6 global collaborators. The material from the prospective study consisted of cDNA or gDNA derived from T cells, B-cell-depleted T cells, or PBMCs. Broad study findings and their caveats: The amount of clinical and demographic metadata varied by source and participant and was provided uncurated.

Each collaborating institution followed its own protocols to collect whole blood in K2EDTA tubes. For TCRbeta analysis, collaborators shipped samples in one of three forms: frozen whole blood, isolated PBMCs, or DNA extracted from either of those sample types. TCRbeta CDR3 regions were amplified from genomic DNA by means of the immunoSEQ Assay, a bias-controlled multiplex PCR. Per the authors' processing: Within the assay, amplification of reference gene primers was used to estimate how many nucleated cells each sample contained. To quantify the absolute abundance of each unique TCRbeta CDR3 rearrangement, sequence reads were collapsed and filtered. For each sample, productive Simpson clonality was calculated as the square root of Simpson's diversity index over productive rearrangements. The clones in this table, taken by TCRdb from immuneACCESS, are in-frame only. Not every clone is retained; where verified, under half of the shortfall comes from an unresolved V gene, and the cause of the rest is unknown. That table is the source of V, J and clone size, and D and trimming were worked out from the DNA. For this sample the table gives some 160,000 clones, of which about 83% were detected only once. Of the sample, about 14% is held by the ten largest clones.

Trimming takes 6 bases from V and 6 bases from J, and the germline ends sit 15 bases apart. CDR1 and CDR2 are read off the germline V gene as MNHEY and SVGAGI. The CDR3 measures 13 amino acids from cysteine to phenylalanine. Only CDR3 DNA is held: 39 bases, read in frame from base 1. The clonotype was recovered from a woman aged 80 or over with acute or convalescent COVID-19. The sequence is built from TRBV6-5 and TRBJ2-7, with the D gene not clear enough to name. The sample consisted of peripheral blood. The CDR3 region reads CASSLVDSVEQYF. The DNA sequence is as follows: TGTGCCAGCAGCCTGGTAGACTCGGTCGAGCAGTACTTC.